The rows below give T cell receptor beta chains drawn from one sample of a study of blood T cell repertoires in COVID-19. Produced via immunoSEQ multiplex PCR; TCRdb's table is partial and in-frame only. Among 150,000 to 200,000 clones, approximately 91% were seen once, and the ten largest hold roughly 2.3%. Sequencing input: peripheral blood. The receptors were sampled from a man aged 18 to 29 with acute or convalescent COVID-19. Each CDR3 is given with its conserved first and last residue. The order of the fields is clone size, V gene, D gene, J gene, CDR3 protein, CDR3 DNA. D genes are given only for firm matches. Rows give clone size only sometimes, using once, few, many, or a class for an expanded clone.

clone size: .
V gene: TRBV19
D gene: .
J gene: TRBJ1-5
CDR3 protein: CASSIVGGPQHF
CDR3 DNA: TGTGCCAGTAGTATAGTGGGGGGGCCCCAGCATTTT

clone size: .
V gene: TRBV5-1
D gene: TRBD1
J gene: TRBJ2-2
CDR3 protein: CASSSRDRNTGELFF
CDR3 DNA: TGCGCCAGCAGCTCTAGGGACAGGAACACCGGGGAGCTGTTTTTT

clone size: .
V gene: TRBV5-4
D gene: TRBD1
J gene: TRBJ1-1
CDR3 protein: CASSWETGFDTEAFF
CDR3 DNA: TGTGCCAGCAGCTGGGAGACAGGGTTTGACACTGAAGCTTTCTTT

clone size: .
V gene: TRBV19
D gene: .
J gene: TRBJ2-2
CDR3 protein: CASAGRNTGELFF
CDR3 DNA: TGTGCCAGTGCGGGACGGAACACCGGGGAGCTGTTTTTT

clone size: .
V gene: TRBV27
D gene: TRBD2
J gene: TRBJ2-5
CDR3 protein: CASSSLGGGEETQYF
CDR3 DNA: TGTGCCAGCAGTTCCCTGGGGGGGGGTGAAGAGACCCAGTACTTC

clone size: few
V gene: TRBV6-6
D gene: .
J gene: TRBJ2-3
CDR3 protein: CASSYGQGQITDTQYF
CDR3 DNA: TGTGCCAGCAGTTACGGGCAGGGGCAAATCACAGATACGCAGTATTTT

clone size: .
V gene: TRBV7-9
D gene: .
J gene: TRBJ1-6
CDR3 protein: CASSPRPAGTFNSPLHF
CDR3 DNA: TGTGCCAGCAGCCCCCGGCCGGCAGGGACATTCAATTCACCCCTCCACTTT

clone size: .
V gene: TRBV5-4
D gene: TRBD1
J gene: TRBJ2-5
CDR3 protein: CASSLGQGAVEETQYF
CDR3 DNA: TGTGCCAGCAGCTTAGGACAGGGGGCTGTGGAAGAGACCCAGTACTTC

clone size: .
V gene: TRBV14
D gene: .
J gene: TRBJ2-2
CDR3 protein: CASSQDSGSTGELFF
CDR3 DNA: TGTGCCAGCAGCCAAGATTCGGGGAGCACCGGGGAGCTGTTTTTT

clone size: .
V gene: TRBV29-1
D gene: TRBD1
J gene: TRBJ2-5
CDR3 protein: CSATDRGIETQYF
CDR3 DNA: TGCAGCGCCACGGACAGGGGAATTGAGACCCAGTACTTC

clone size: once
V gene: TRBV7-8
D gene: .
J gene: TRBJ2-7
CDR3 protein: CASSLGRALQQDEQYF
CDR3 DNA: TGTGCCAGCAGCTTAGGCAGGGCACTGCAACAGGACGAGCAGTACTTC

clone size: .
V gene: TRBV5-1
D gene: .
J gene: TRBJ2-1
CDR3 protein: CASSSHPGQRSSLIDEQFF
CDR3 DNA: TGCGCCAGCAGCTCTCACCCCGGACAGAGATCATCCCTTATAGATGAGCAGTTCTTC

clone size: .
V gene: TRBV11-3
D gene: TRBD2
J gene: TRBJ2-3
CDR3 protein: CASSLRGGSTDTQYF
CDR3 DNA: TGTGCCAGCAGCCTGCGGGGGGGTTCCACAGATACGCAGTATTTT

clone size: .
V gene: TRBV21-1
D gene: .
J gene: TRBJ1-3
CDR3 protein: CASSKDSLAGNTIYF
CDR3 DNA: TGTGCCAGCAGCAAGGACAGTCTAGCTGGAAACACCATATATTTT

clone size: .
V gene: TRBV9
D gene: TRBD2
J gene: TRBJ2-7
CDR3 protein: CASSVASGSLPYEQYF
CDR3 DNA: TGTGCCAGCAGCGTAGCCAGCGGGAGTCTTCCCTACGAGCAGTACTTC

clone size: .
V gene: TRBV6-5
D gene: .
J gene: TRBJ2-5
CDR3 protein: CASEREFQETQYF
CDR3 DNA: TGTGCCAGCGAGAGAGAATTCCAAGAGACCCAGTACTTC

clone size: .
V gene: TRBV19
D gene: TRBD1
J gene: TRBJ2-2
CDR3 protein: CASEPGQGATGELFF
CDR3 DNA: TGTGCCAGCGAACCGGGACAGGGGGCGACCGGGGAGCTGTTTTTT

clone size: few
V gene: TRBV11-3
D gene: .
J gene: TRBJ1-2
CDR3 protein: CASSLPTRSPFSDGYTF
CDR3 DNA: TGTGCCAGCAGCTTACCAACAAGATCACCCTTTAGCGATGGCTACACCTTC

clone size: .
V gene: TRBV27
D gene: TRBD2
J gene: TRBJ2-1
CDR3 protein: CASLGTSGKYGYNEQFF
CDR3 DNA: TGTGCCAGCCTAGGGACTAGCGGGAAGTATGGCTACAATGAGCAGTTCTTC

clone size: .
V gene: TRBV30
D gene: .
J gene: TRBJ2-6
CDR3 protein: CAWSVLGTRFSGANVLTF
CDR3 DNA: TGTGCCTGGAGTGTACTAGGGACAAGATTCTCTGGGGCCAACGTCCTGACTTTC